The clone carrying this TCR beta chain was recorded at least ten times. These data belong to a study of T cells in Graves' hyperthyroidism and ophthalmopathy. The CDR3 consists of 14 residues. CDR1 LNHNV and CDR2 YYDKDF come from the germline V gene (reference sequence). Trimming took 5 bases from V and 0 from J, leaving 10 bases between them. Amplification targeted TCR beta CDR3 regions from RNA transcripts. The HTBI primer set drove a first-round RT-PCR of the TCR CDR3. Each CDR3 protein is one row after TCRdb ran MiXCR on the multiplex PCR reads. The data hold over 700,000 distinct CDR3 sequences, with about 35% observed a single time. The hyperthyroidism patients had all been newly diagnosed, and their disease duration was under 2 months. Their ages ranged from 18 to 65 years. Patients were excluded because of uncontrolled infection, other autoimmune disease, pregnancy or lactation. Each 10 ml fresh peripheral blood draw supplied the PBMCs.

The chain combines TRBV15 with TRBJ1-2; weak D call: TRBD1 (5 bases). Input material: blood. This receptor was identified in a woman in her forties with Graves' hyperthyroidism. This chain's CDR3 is CATSGSTANYGYTF. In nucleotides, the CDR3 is TGTGCCACCAGCGGTTCGACAGCTAACTATGGCTACACCTTC. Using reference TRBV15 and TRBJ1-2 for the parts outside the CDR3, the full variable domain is DAMVIQNPRYQVTQFGKPVTLSCSQTLNHNVMYWYQQKSSQAPKLLFHYYDKDFNNEADTPDNFQSRRPNTSFCFLDIRSPGLGDTAMYLCATSGSTANYGYTFGSGTRLTVV.